Following are 14 T cell receptor beta chains from one sample sequenced in a study of blood T cell repertoires in COVID-19. The assay was immunoSEQ multiplex PCR, and TCRdb's table has in-frame clones only and misses some. The table includes fewer than 90,000 clones, 90% detected once. What was sequenced was peripheral blood. Source of these receptors: an elderly woman with active COVID-19.

V gene TRBV5-3 combines with J gene TRBJ2-3, with D unclear. TRBV5-3 is designated an ORF whose function remains uncertain. The CDR3 runs 11 residues. Trimming pared 3 bases from V and 8 bases from J, leaving 7 bases between. Written as DNA, the CDR3 is TGTGCCAGAAGCTCCCTTCGTACGCAGTATTTT. Protein: CARSSLRTQYF.

The chain uses TRBV19 and TRBJ1-6; maybe TRBD1 (6 bases). The CDR3 loop spans 14 amino acids. Per the germline V gene, CDR1 is LNHDA and CDR2 is SQIVND (reference sequence). Deletions cut 3 bases from V and 10 bases from J, with 13 bases between. Here the CDR3 DNA reads TGTGCCAGTAGTATGGTCAGGGGTGAATCACCCCTCCACTTT. Protein sequence: CASSMVRGESPLHF.

V and J are TRBV30 and TRBJ1-5; no clear D gene. Germline V gives CDR1 GTSNPN, CDR2 SVGIG (reference sequence). The CDR3 is made up of 13 amino acids. V was pared by 4 bases and J by 6 bases, with 13 bases between. The CDR3 here is CAWTQQSGQPQHF. The CDR3 DNA sequence: TGTGCCTGGACCCAACAAAGCGGTCAGCCCCAGCATTTT.

The rearrangement links TRBV15 to TRBJ1-5, with 7 bases aligning to TRBD1. Germline CDR1 is LNHNV and CDR2 is YYDKDF (reference sequence). The V gene end was trimmed by 3 bases and the J gene end by 4 bases; junction bases not matched to a gene: 3. CDR3 length: 14 residues. In DNA, the CDR3 is TGTGCCACCAGCAGGCAACAGGGGAATCAGCCCCAGCATTTT. This codes for CATSRQQGNQPQHF.

This clone was recorded a few times. This chain links TRBV2 with TRBJ2-7, with D tentatively TRBD2 (7 bases). V lost 2 bases and J lost 3, with 11 bases in between. Germline V CDR1 and CDR2: SNHLY, FYNNEI. The length of the CDR3 is 14 residues. Here the CDR3 reads CASSERGRVYEQYF. The DNA of the CDR3 is TGTGCCAGCAGTGAAAGGGGGAGGGTCTACGAGCAGTACTTC.

The V call is TRBV7-9, the J call TRBJ2-3; tentatively, D is TRBD2 (6 bases). The CDR3 spans 15 residues. CDR1 is SEHNR, CDR2 FQNEAQ, per germline (reference sequence). The V and J ends lost 5 bases and 0 bases respectively, with 12 bases between them. The chain's CDR3 is CASSPWRDSTDTQYF. CDR3 in DNA: TGTGCCAGCAGCCCTTGGCGGGATAGCACAGATACGCAGTATTTT.

Written as DNA, the CDR3 is TGTGCCAGCAGTATGGGACAGACTCAGTTCTTC. Its translation is CASSMGQTQFF. V gene TRBV6-2 or TRBV6-3 combines with J gene TRBJ2-1, with 7 bases identical to TRBD1. Unmatched junction bases numbered 5, after V lost 5 bases and J lost 13 bases. CDR1 is MNHEY, CDR2 SVGEGT, per germline. The CDR3 sequence is 11 residues long.

This rearrangement joins TRBV28 to TRBJ1-6; 7 bases map to TRBD1. J was trimmed by 10 bases and V by 4 bases; bases with no gene match: 10. The CDR3 runs 15 residues. Germline loops: CDR1 MDHEN, CDR2 SYDVKM. The CDR3 here is CASSSDRVFWSPLHF. The CDR3 region has the DNA TGTGCCAGCAGTTCCGACAGGGTTTTTTGGTCACCCCTCCACTTT.

V is TRBV4-1 and J is TRBJ1-2; D is uncertain. Germline values: CDR1 MGHRA, CDR2 YSYEKL. This CDR3 has 14 residues. V was cut by 8 bases and J by 8 bases, with 21 bases left in between. The CDR3 here is CASAEAGASGGYTF. CDR3 nucleotide sequence: TGCGCCAGCGCGGAGGCGGGTGCTAGCGGGGGCTACACCTTC.

Written as DNA, the CDR3 is TGCGCCAGCAGCCTAAGCGGGAGTAGTAATGAGCAGTTCTTC. Its protein product is CASSLSGSSNEQFF. The chain is built from TRBV5-1 and TRBJ2-1, with 8 bases fitting TRBD2. V lost 4 bases, J lost 7 bases, and 7 bases stayed unmatched. The CDR3 has 14 amino acids. Germline V gene data show CDR1 as SGHRS and CDR2 as YFSETQ.

This clone was found once. In nucleotides, the CDR3 is TGTGCCAGCAGTCCGGGTGGGGCCAACGTCCTGACTTTC. This sequence encodes CASSPGGANVLTF. This rearrangement joins TRBV6-5 to TRBJ2-6; D gene unclear. CDR1 is MNHEY, CDR2 SVGAGI, per germline. This CDR3 contains 13 residues. V gave up 5 bases and J gave up 3 bases, with 5 bases separating them.

This clone was observed once. The chain has TRBV5-6 and TRBJ2-7, with unresolved D. CDR3 length: 14 amino acids. Germline V gene sequence: CDR1 SGHDT, CDR2 YYEEEE. Trimming took off 4 bases at V and 7 bases at J, with 18 bases between the two ends. The CDR3 loop reads CASSLLGFPREQYF. The CDR3 coding sequence is TGTGCCAGCAGCCTCCTAGGATTCCCGCGAGAGCAGTACTTC.

V gene TRBV6-6 combines with J gene TRBJ1-5; D is uncertain. Germline CDR1 is MNHNY and CDR2 is SVGAGI (reference sequence). The CDR3 has 14 residues. V gave up 2 bases and J gave up 4 bases, with 9 bases separating them. The chain's CDR3 is CASSYGQANQPQHF. The CDR3 coding sequence is TGTGCCAGCAGTTACGGGCAAGCAAATCAGCCCCAGCATTTT.

CDR3: CASSPVSGTGYMNTEAFF. CDR3 nucleotides: TGTGCCAGCAGCCCCGTTTCCGGGACAGGATACATGAACACTGAAGCTTTCTTT. V is TRBV5-4 and J is TRBJ1-1; TRBD1 matches at 8 bases. V lost 4 bases to trimming and J lost 0 bases; unmatched junction nucleotides: 14. Germline loops: CDR1 SGHNT, CDR2 YYREEE (reference sequence). The CDR3 loop spans 18 amino acids.